This T cell receptor (beta chain) was obtained from a study of cytomegalovirus exposure and HLA in healthy donors. Germline V gene lookup returns CDR1 MNHNS and CDR2 SASEGT. The CDR3 runs 12 residues. The germline V and J ends were trimmed by 4 bases and 6 bases, with 10 bases remaining between them. PCR primers comprised 60 Vbeta and 13 Jbeta primers. Method: immunoSEQ multiplex PCR; TCRdb's copy keeps in-frame clones and lacks some. This sample yields 150,000 to 200,000 clones, of which 75% to 85% are seen a single time; roughly 3.7% belongs to the top ten. Input material: PBMCs. This sequence joins TRBV6-1 and TRBJ2-7, with D maybe TRBD1 (5 bases). This TCR was recovered from a woman aged 55-70 years in good health and CMV-seropositive. The chain's CDR3 is CASSGHTGEQYF. CDR3 nucleotides: TGTGCCAGCAGTGGGCATACAGGCGAGCAGTACTTC.